This paragraph covers one TCR beta chain sequence. The sample belongs to a study of cytomegalovirus exposure and HLA in healthy donors. Profiling relied on immunoSEQ multiplex PCR, and the TCRdb table lists in-frame clones only, not all of them. The sample includes 150,000 to 200,000 clones, roughly 89% of them seen just once. The CDR3 covers 12 residues. CDR1 is SNHLY and CDR2 is FYNNEI in the germline V gene. V lost 7 bases and J lost 8, with 14 bases in between. This chain links TRBV2 with TRBJ1-1, with D hard to call. Source material: PBMCs. The source is a man aged 18 to 29 in good health and CMV-seropositive. The CDR3 sequence is CASNSRFSEAFF. The CDR3 coding sequence is TGTGCCAGCAATTCTAGGTTCAGCGAAGCTTTCTTT. The full variable domain, rest sourced from reference TRBV2 and TRBJ1-1, is EPEVTQTPSHQVTQMGQEVILRCVPISNHLYFYWYRQILGQKVEFLVSFYNNEISEKSEIFDDQFSVERPDGSNFTLKIRSTKLEDSAMYFCASNSRFSEAFFGQGTRLTVV.